This T cell receptor beta chain is from a study of blood T cell repertoires in COVID-19. The overall study: Both acute and convalescent COVID-19 samples were obtained from the United States, Italy and Spain. T cells, B-cell-depleted T cells, or PBMCs supplied cDNA or gDNA.

During active infection, Seattle patients enrolled and were then monitored through disease. In the original workflow: Reference gene primer amplification gave nucleated cell count estimates. Here immunoSEQ multiplex PCR was the method, and the copy in TCRdb shows in-frame clones only, minus some. The V and J calls and clone size come from that table; D and trimming were worked out from the DNA. This sample has approximately 180,000 clones; approximately 83% occur once, and the top ten carry 6% to 7%. Germline V gene sequence: CDR1 SGHRS, CDR2 YFSETQ. V was cut by 0 bases and J by 8 bases, with 14 bases left in between. CDR3 length equals 14 residues.

Sequencing was carried out using peripheral blood. This clonotype originated in a woman between 40 and 50 years old with COVID-19, enrolled during active disease. The genes are TRBV5-1 and TRBJ1-1; unclear D gene. The CDR3 loop reads CASSLDAAGREAFF. The CDR3 DNA sequence: TGCGCCAGCAGCTTGGACGCGGCCGGGAGGGAAGCTTTCTTT.